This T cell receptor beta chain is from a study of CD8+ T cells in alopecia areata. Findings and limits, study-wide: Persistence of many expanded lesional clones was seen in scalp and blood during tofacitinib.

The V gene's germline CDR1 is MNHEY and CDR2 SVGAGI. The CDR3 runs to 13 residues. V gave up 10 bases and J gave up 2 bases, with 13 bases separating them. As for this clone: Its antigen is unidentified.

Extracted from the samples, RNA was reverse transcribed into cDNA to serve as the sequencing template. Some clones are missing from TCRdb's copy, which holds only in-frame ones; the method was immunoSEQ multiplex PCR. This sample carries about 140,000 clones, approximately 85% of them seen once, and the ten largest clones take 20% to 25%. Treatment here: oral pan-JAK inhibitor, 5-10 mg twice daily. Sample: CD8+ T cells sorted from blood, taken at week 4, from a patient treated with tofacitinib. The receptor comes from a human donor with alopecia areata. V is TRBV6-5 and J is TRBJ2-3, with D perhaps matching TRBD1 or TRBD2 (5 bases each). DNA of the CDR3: TGTGCCACATGGGACGGCCTCACAGATACGCAGTATTTT. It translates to CATWDGLTDTQYF.